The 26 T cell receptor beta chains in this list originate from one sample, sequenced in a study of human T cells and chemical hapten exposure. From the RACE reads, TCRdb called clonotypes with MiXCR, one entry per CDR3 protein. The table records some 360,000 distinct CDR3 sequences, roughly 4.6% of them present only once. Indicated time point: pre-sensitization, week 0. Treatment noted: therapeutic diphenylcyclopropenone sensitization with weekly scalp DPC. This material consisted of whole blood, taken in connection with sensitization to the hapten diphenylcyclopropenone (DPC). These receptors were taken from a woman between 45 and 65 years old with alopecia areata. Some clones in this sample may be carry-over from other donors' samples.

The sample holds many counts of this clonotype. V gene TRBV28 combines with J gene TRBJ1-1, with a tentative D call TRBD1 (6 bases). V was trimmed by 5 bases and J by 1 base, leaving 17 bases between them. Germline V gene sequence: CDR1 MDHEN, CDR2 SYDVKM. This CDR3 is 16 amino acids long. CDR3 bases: TGTGCCAGCAGTCGTTCCGGGGGGGCACGGAACACTGAAGCTTTCTTT. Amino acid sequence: CASSRSGGARNTEAFF. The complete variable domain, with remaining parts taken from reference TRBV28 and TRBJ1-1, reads DVKVTQSSRYLVKRTGEKVFLECVQDMDHENMFWYRQDPGLGLRLIYFSYDVKMKEKGDIPEGYSVSREKKERFSLILESASTNQTSMYLCASSRSGGARNTEAFFGQGTRLTVV.

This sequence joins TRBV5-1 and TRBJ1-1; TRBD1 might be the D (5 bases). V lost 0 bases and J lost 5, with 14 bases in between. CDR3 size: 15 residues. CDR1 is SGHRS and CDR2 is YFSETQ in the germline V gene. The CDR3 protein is CASSLGETARTEAFF. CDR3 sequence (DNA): TGCGCCAGCAGCTTGGGCGAGACAGCGAGGACTGAAGCTTTCTTT.

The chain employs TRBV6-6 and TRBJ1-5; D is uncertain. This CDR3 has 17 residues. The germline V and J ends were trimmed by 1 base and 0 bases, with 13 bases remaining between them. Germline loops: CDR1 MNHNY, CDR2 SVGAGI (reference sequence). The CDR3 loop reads CASSYLTAPISNQPQHF. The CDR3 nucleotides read TGTGCCAGCAGTTACTTAACCGCGCCCATTAGCAATCAGCCCCAGCATTTT.

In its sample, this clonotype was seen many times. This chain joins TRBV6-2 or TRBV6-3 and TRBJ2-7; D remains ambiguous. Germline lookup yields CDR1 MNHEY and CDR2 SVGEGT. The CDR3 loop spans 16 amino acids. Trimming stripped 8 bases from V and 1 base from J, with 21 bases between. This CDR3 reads CASGVDGSSFSYEQYF. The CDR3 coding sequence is TGTGCCAGCGGGGTAGACGGCTCAAGCTTTTCCTACGAGCAGTACTTC.

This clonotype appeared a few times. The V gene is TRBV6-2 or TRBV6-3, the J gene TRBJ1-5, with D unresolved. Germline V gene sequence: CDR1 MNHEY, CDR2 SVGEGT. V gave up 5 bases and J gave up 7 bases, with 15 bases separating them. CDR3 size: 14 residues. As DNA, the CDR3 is TGTGCCAGCAGTACGGGCTTCGGAGGCCAGCCCCAGCATTTT. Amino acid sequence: CASSTGFGGQPQHF.

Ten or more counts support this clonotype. The CDR3 region has the DNA TGTGCCAGCAGATCGACAGGGGTCCTTGAAGCTTTCTTT. Its protein is CASRSTGVLEAFF. The chain employs TRBV6-6 and TRBJ1-1, with 8 bases that match TRBD1. The CDR3 consists of 13 residues. In germline, CDR1 is MNHNY, CDR2 SVGAGI (reference sequence). The J segment lost 7 bases and the V segment lost 6 bases, leaving 7 bases of the junction unmatched.

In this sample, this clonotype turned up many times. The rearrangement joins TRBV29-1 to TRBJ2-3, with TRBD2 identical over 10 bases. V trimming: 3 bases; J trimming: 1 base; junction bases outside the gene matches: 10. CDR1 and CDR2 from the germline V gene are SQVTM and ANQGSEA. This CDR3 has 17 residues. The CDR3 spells CSVDYAGLAVGTDTQYF. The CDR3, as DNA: TGCAGCGTTGACTACGCCGGACTAGCGGTAGGCACAGATACGCAGTATTTT.

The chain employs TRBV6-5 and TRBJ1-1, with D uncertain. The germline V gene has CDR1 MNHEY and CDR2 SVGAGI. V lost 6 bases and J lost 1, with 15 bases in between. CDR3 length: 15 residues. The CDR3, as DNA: TGTGCCAGCAGCTCGGGCCCCTCCCCGAACACTGAAGCTTTCTTT. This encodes CASSSGPSPNTEAFF.

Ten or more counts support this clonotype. The CDR3, as DNA: TGTGCCAGCAGTCCCCGGGGAGGGGGAAACACCATATATTTT. This translates into CASSPRGGGNTIYF. The chain uses TRBV12-3 or TRBV12-4 and TRBJ1-3; no reliable D call. Trimming removed 5 bases from V and 4 bases from J, with 12 bases in between. The CDR3 loop spans 14 amino acids.

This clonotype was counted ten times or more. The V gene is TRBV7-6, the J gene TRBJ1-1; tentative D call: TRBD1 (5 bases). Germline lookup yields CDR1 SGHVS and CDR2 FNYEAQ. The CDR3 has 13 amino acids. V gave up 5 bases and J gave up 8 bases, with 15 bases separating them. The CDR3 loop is CASSPGPGTEAFF. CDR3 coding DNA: TGTGCCAGCAGCCCAGGGCCGGGTACCGAAGCTTTCTTT.

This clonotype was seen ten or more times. CDR3 loop: CASERLGTSLAKNIQYF. As DNA, the CDR3 is TGTGCCAGCGAACGCCTGGGGACGTCCCTAGCCAAAAACATTCAGTACTTC. The V call is TRBV2, the J call TRBJ2-4, with D tentatively TRBD1 or TRBD2 (5 bases each). Germline V gene lookup returns CDR1 SNHLY and CDR2 FYNNEI. The CDR3 consists of 17 residues. V lost 8 bases and J lost 0, with 20 bases in between.

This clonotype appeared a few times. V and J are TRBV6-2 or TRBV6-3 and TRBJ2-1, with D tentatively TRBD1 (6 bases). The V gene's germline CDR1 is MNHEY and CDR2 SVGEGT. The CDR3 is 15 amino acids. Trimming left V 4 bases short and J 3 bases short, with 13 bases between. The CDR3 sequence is CASSSRGIVYNEQFF. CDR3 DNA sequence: TGTGCCAGCAGTTCCAGGGGTATAGTCTACAATGAGCAGTTCTTC.

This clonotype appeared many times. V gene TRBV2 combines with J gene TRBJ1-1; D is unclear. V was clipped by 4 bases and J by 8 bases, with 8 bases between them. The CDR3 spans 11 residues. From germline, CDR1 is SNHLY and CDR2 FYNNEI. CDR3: CASSVSREAFF. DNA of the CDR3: TGTGCCAGCAGTGTGTCCAGGGAAGCTTTCTTT.

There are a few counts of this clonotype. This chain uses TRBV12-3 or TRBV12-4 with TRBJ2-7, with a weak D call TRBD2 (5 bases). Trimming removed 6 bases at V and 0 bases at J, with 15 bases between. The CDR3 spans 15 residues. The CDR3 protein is CASSPPFAGSYEQYF. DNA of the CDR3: TGTGCCAGCAGCCCCCCCTTCGCGGGCTCCTACGAGCAGTACTTC.

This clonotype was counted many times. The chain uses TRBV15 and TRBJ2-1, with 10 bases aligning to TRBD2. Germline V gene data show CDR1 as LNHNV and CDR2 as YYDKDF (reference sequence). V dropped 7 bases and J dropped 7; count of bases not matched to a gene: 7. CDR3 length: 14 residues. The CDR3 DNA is TGTGCCACCAAGGCTAGCGGGAGATCGAATGAGCAGTTCTTC. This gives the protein CATKASGRSNEQFF.

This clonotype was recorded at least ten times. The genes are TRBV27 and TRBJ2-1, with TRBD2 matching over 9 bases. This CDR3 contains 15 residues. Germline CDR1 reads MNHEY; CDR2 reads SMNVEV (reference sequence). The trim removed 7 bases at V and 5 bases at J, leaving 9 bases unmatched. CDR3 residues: CASKFSGGHDNEQFF. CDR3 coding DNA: TGTGCCAGCAAATTTAGCGGGGGCCATGACAATGAGCAGTTCTTC.

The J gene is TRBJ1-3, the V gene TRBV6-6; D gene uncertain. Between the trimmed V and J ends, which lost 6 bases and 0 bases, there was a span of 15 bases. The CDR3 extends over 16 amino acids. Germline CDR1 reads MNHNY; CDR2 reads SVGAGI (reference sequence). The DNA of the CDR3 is TGTGCCAGCAGAGGACGGACCTCCGTCTCTGGAAACACCATATATTTT. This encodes CASRGRTSVSGNTIYF.

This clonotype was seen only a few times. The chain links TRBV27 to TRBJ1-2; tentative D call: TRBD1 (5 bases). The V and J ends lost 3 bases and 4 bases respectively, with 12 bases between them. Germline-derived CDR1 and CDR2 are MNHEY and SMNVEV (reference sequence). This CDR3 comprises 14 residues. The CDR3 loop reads CASSLGRAGYGYTF. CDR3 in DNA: TGTGCCAGCAGTTTGGGCAGGGCGGGCTATGGCTACACCTTC.

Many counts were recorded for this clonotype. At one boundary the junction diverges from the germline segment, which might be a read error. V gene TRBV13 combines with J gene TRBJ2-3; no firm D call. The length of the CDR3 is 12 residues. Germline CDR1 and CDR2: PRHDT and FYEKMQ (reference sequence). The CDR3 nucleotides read TGTGCCAGCAGCTTAGGGCCTCTCCGCGAGCATTTT. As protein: CASSLGPLREHF.

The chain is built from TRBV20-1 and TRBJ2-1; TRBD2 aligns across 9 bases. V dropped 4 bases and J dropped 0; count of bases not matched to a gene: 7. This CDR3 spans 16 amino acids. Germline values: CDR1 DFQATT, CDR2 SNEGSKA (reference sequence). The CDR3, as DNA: TGCAGTGCTATAGGACTAGCGTTAAGCTCCTACAATGAGCAGTTCTTC. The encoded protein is CSAIGLALSSYNEQFF.

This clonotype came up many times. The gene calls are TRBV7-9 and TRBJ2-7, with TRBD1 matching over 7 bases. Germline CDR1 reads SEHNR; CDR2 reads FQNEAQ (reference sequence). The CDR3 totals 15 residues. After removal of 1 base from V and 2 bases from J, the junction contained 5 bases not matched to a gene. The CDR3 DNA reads TGTGCCAGCAGCTTAGAAGGGACAGCTACCTACGAGCAGTACTTC. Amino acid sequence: CASSLEGTATYEQYF. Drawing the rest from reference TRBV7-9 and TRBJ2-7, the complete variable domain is DTGVSQNPRHKITKRGQNVTFRCDPISEHNRLYWYRQTLGQGPEFLTYFQNEAQLEKSRLLSDRFSAERPKGSFSTLEIQRTEQGDSAMYLCASSLEGTATYEQYFGPGTRLTVT.

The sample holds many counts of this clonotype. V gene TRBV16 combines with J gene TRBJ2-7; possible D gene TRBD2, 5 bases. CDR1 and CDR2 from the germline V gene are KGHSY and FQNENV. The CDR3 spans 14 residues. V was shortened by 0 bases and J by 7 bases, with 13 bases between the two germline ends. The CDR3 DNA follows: TGTGCCAGCAGCCAATCGCCCCCCGGCGGGGAGCAGTACTTC. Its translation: CASSQSPPGGEQYF.

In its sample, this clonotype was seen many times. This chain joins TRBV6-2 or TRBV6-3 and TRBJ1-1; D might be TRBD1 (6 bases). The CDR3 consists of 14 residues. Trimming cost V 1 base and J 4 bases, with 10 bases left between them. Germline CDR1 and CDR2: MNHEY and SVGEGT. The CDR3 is CASSYLLQGTEAFF. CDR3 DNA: TGTGCCAGCAGTTACTTGTTACAGGGCACTGAAGCTTTCTTT.

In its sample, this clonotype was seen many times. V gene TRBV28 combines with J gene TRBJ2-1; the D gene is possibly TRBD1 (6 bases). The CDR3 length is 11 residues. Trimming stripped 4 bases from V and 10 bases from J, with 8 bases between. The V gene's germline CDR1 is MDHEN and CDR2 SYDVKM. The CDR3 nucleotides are TGTGCCAGCAGTTCGACAGGAGAGCAGTTCTTC. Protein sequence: CASSSTGEQFF.

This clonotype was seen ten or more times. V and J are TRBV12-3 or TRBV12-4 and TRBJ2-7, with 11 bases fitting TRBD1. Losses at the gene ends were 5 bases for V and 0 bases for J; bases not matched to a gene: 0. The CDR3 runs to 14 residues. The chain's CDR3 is CASSGTGGSYEQYF. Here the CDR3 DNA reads TGTGCCAGCAGTGGGACAGGGGGCTCCTACGAGCAGTACTTC.

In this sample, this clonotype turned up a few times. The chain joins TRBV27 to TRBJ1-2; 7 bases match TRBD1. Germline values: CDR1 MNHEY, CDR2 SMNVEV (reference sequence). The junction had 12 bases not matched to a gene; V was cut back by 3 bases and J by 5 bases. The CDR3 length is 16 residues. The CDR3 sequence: CASSFSRTGGLYGYTF. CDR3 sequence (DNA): TGTGCCAGCAGTTTCTCTCGGACAGGAGGTCTATATGGCTACACCTTC.